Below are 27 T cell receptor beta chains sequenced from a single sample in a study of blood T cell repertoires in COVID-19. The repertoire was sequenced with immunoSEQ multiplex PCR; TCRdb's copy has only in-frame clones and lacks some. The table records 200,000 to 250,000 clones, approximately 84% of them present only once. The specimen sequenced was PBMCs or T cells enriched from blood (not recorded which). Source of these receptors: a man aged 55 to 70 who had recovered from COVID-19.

The CDR3, as DNA: TGCAGCACCAGGGTCCGAGAGACCCAGTACTTC. Amino acid sequence: CSTRVRETQYF. V and J are TRBV29-1 and TRBJ2-5; the D gene is possibly TRBD1 (5 bases). V was trimmed by 8 bases and J by 4 bases, leaving 11 bases between them. The V gene's germline CDR1 is SQVTM and CDR2 ANQGSEA. There are 11 residues in the CDR3.

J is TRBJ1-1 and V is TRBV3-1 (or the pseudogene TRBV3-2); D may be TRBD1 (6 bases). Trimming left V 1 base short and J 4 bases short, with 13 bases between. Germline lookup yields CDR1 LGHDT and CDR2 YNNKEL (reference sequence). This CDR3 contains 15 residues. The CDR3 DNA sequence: TGTGCCAGCAGCCAAGTCAGCAGGGGCGGCACTGAAGCTTTCTTT. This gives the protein CASSQVSRGGTEAFF.

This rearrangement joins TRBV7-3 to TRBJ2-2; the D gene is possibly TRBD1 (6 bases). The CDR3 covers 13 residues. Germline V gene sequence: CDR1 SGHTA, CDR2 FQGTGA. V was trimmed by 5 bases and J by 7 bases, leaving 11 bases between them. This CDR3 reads CASSEQGVGELFF. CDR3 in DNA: TGTGCCAGCAGCGAACAGGGCGTCGGGGAGCTGTTTTTT.

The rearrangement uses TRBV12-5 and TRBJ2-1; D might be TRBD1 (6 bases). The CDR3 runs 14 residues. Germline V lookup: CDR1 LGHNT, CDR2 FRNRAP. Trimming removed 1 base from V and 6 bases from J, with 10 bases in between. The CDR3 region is CASGLAGAANEQFF. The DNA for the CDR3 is TGTGCTAGTGGTTTGGCAGGGGCTGCCAATGAGCAGTTCTTC.

CDR3 protein: CSIRQGVGEQFF. CDR3 DNA sequence: TGCAGTATCAGACAGGGGGTTGGTGAGCAGTTCTTC. The chain carries TRBV29-1 and TRBJ2-1, with TRBD1 matching 9 bases. The CDR3 length is 12 residues. The germline gives CDR1 SQVTM, CDR2 ANQGSEA.

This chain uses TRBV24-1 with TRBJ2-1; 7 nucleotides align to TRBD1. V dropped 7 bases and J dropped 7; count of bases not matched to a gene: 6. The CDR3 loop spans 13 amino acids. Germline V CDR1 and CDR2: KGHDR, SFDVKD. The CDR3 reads CATSDRAVNEQFF. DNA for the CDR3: TGTGCCACCAGCGACAGGGCGGTGAATGAGCAGTTCTTC.

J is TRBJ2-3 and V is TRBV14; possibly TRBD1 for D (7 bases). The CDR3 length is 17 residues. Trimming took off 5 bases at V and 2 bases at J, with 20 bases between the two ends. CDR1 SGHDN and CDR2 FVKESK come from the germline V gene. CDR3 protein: CASSGVSGGTHTDTQYF. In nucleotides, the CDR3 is TGTGCCAGCAGCGGCGTTTCAGGGGGGACTCACACAGATACGCAGTATTTT. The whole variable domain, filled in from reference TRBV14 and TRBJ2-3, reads EAGVTQFPSHSVIEKGQTVTLRCDPISGHDNLYWYRRVMGKEIKFLLHFVKESKQDESGMPNNRFLAERTGGTYSTLKVQPAELEDSGVYFCASSGVSGGTHTDTQYFGPGTRLTVL.

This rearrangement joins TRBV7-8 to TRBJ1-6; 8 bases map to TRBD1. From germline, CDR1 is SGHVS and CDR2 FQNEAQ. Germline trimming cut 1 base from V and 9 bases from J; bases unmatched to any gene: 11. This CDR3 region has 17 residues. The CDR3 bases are TGTGCCAGCAGCTTAGTACCTCCGGGACAGGACTTTTCACCCCTCCACTTT. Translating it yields CASSLVPPGQDFSPLHF.

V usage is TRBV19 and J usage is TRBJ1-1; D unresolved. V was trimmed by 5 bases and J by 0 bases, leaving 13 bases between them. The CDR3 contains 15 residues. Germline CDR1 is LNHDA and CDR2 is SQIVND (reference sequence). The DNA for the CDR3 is TGTGCCAGTAGTGCCTCCGTGGCAGTGAACACTGAAGCTTTCTTT. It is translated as CASSASVAVNTEAFF.

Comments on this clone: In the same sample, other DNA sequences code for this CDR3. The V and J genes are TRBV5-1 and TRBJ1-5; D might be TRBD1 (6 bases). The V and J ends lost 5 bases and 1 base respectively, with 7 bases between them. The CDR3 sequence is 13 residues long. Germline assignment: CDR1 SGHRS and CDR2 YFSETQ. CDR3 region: CASSQGSNQPQHF. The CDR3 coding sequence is TGCGCCAGCAGTCAGGGGAGCAATCAGCCCCAGCATTTT.

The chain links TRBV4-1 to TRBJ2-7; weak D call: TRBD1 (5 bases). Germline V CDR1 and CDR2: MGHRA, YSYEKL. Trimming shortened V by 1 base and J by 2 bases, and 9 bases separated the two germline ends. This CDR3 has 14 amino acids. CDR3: CASSQGVRAYEQYF. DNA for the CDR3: TGCGCCAGCAGCCAAGGAGTCAGGGCCTACGAGCAGTACTTC.

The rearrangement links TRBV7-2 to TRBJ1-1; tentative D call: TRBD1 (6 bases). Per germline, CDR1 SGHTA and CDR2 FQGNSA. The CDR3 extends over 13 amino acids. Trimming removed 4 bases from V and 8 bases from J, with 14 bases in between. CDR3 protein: CASSSNREGEAFF. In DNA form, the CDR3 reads TGTGCCAGCAGCTCGAACAGGGAGGGAGAAGCTTTCTTT. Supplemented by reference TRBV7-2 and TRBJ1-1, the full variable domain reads GAGVSQSPSNKVTEKGKDVELRCDPISGHTALYWYRQSLGQGLEFLIYFQGNSAPDKSGLPSDRFSAERTGGSVSTLTIQRTQQEDSAVYLCASSSNREGEAFFGQGTRLTVV.

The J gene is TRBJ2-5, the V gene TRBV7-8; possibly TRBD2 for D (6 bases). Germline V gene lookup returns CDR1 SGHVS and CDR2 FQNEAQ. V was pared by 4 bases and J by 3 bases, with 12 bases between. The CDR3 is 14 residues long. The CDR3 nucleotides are TGTGCCAGCAGCTCGAGGGACTGGGAAGAGACCCAGTACTTC. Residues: CASSSRDWEETQYF.

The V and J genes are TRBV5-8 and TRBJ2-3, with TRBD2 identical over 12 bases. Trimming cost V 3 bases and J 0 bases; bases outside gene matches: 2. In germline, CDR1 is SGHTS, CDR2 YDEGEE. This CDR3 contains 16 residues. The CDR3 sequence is CASSYGLAGSTDTQYF. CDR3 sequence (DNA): TGTGCCAGCAGCTATGGACTAGCGGGGAGCACAGATACGCAGTATTTT.

The CDR3 region is CASSVRDSYEQYF. The CDR3 nucleotides read TGTGCCAGCTCAGTGAGGGACTCCTACGAGCAGTACTTC. V is TRBV18 and J is TRBJ2-7; TRBD2 is a possible D gene (5 bases). Looked up from germline, CDR1 is KGHSH and CDR2 is LQKENI. CDR3 length: 13 residues. V dropped 5 bases and J dropped 0 bases, with 8 bases sitting between them.

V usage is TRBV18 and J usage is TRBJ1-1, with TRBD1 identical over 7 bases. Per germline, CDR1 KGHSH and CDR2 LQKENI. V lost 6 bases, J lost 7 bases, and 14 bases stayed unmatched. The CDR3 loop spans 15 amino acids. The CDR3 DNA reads TGTGCCAGCTCCCCTTTAGGCGGACAGGCTAGTGAAGCTTTCTTT. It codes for CASSPLGGQASEAFF.

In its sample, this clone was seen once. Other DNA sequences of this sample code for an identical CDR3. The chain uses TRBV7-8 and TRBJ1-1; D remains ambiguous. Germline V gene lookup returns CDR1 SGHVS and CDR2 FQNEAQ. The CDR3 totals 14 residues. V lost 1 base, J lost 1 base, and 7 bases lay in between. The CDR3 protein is CASSLVGGNTEAFF. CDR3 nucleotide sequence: TGTGCCAGCAGCTTAGTGGGAGGGAACACTGAAGCTTTCTTT. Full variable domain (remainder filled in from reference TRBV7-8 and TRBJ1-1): GAGVSQSPRYKVAKRGQDVALRCDPISGHVSLFWYQQALGQGPEFLTYFQNEAQLDKSGLPSDRFFAERPEGSVSTLKIQRTQQEDSAVYLCASSLVGGNTEAFFGQGTRLTVV.

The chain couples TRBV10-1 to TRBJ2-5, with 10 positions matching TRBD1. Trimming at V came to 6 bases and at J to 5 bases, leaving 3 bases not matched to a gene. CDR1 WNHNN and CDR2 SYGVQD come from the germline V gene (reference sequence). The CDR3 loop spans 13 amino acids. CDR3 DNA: TGCGCCAGCAGGAAGGACAGGGGGGAGACCCAGTACTTC. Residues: CASRKDRGETQYF.

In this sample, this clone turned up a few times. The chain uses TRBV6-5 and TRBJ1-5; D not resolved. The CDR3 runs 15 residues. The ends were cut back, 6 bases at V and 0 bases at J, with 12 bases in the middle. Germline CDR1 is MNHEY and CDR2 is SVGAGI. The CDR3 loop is CASSPEGVSNQPQHF. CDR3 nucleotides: TGTGCCAGCAGCCCCGAGGGCGTTAGCAATCAGCCCCAGCATTTT.

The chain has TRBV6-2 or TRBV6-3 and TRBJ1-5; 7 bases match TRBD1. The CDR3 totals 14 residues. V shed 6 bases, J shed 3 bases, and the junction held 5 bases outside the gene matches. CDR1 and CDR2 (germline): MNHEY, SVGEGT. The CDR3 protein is CASSKGQHNQPQHF. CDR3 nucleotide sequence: TGTGCCAGCAGCAAGGGACAGCACAATCAGCCCCAGCATTTT.

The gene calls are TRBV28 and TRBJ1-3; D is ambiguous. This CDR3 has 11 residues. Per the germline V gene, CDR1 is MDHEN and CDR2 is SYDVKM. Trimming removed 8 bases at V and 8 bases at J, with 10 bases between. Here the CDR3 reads CASQGQDTIYF. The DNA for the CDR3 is TGTGCCAGCCAAGGTCAGGACACCATATATTTT.

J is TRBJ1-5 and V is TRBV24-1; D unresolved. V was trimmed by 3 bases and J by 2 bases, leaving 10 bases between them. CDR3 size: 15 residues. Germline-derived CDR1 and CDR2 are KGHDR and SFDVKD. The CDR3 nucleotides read TGTGCCACCAGTGATAGCGGTCCGGGCAATCAGCCCCAGCATTTT. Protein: CATSDSGPGNQPQHF.

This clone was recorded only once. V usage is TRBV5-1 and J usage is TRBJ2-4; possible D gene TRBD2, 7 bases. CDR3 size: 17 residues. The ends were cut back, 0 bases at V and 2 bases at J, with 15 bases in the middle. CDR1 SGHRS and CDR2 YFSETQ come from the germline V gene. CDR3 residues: CASSLVSGGETKNIQYF. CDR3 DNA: TGCGCCAGCAGCTTGGTTTCGGGGGGCGAAACCAAAAACATTCAGTACTTC.

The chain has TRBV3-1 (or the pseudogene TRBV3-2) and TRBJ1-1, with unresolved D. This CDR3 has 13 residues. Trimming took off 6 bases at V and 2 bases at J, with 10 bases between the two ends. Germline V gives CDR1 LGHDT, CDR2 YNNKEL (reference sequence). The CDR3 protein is CASRRNRNTEAFF. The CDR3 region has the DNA TGTGCCAGCAGACGAAACAGAAACACTGAAGCTTTCTTT.

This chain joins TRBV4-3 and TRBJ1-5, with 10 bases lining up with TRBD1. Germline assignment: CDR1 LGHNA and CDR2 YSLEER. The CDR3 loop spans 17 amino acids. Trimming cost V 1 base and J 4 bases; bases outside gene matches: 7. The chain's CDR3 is CASSQVWTGGRNQPQHF. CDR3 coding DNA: TGCGCCAGCAGCCAAGTTTGGACAGGGGGAAGGAATCAGCCCCAGCATTTT.

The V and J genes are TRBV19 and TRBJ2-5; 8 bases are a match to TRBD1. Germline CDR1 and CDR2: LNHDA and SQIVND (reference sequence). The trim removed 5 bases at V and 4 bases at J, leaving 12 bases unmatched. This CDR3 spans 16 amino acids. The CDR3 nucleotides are TGTGCCAGTAGTGGACAATGGACAGGGCGGGGAGAGACCCAGTACTTC. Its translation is CASSGQWTGRGETQYF.

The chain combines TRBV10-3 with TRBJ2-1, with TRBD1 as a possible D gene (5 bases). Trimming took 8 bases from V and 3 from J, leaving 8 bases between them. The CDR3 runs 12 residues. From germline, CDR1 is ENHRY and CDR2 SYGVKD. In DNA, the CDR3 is TGTGCCATCGGACAAGACTACAATGAGCAGTTCTTC. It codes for CAIGQDYNEQFF.